This entry is about one T cell receptor (beta chain). The sample is drawn from a study of cytomegalovirus exposure and HLA in healthy donors. Primers for the PCR totalled 60 Vbeta and 13 Jbeta. Here immunoSEQ multiplex PCR was the method, and the copy in TCRdb shows in-frame clones only, minus some. The table shows 150,000 to 200,000 clones, with 84% occurring only once. With 4 bases removed from V and 4 bases from J, the gap between germline ends came to 13 bases. CDR1 is SEHNR, CDR2 FQNEAQ, per germline (reference sequence). CDR3 length equals 14 residues. Sequencing was performed on PBMCs. The chain is built from TRBV7-9 and TRBJ1-1; no reliable D call. The sequence came from a man between 18 and 35 years old in good health and CMV-seronegative. CDR3 loop: CASSSGGRGTEAFF. The DNA of the CDR3 is TGTGCCAGCAGCTCGGGAGGACGGGGCACTGAAGCTTTCTTT. Filled out from reference TRBV7-9 and TRBJ1-1, the complete variable domain reads DTGVSQNPRHKITKRGQNVTFRCDPISEHNRLYWYRQTLGQGPEFLTYFQNEAQLEKSRLLSDRFSAERPKGSFSTLEIQRTEQGDSAMYLCASSSGGRGTEAFFGQGTRLTVV.